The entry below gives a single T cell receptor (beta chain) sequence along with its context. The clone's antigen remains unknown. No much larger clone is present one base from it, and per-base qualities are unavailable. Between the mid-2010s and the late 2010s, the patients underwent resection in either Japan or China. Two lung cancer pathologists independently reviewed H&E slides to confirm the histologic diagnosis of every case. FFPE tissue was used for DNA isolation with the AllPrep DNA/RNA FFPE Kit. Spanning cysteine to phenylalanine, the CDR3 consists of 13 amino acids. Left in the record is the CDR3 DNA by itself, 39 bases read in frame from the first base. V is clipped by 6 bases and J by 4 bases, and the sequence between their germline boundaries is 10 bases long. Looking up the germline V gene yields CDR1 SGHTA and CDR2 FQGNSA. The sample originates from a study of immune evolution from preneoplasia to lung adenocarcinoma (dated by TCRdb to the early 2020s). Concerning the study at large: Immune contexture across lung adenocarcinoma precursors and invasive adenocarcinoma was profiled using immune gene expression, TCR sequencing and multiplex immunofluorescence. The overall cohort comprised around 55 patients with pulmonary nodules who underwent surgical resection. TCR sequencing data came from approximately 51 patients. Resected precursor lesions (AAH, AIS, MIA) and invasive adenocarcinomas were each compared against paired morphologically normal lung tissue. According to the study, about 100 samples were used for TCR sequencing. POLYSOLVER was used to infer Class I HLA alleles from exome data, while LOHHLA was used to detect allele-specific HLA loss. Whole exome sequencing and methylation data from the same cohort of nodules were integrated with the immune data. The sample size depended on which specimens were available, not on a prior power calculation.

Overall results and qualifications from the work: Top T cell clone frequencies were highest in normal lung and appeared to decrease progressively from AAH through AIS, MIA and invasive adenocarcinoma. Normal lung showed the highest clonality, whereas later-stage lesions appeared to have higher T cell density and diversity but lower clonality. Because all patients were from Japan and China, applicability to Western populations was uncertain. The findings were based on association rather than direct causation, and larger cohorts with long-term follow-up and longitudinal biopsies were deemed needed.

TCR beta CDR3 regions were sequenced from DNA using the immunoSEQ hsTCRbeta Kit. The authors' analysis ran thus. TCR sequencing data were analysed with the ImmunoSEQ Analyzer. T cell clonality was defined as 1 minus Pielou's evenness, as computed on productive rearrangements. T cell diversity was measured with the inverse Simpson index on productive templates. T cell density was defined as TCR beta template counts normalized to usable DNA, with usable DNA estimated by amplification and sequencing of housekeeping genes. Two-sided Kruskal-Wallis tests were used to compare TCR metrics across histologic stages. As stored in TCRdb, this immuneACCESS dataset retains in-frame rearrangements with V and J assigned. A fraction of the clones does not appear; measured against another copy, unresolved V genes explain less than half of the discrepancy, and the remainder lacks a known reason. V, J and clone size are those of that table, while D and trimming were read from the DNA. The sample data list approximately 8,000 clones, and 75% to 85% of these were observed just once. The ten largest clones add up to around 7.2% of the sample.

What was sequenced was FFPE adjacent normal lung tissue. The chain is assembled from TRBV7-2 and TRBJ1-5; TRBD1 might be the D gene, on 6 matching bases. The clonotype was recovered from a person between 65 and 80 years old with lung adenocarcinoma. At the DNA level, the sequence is TGTGCCAGCAGGGACAGTTATAATCAGCCCCAGCATTTT. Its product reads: CASRDSYNQPQHF.